This paragraph covers one T cell receptor (beta chain) sequence. The antigen remains unidentified. The sample is drawn from a study of T cell responses to AZD1222 COVID-19 vaccine. Overall study results and limits: Dominant at 160-218 and 743-854, vaccine-associated CD4 TCRs also spanned spike. Baseline testing showed seropositivity in only 6 or 7 AZD1222 recipients. Regions left unmutated in variants are reportedly the target of nearly half of spike-specific TCRs.

Sequencing used immunoSEQ multiplex PCR; TCRdb keeps in-frame clones, though not all of them. The data hold 95,000 to 150,000 clones, with around 90% observed a single time. With 4 bases removed from V and 8 bases from J, the gap between germline ends came to 14 bases. CDR1 is MDHEN, CDR2 SYDVKM, per germline. The CDR3 spans 13 residues. The receptor was isolated from an adult in good health. The material sequenced was peripheral blood, taken on day 0 of MenACWY control vaccination. The chain links TRBV28 to TRBJ1-2; D is perhaps TRBD1 (6 bases). CDR3 sequence (DNA): TGTGCCAGCAGTTCCACAGGGCGACGGGGCTACACCTTC. Protein: CASSSTGRRGYTF.